The 6 T cell receptor beta chains in this list originate from one sample, sequenced in a study of T cell responses to AZD1222 COVID-19 vaccine. Sequenced by immunoSEQ multiplex PCR; TCRdb stores in-frame clones only, minus some. Of 70,000 to 95,000 clones listed, roughly 90% are singletons. Source: peripheral blood, taken 28 days after the second AZD1222 dose. The receptor set was obtained from an adult who received the AZD1222 COVID-19 vaccine.

The chain couples TRBV7-3 to TRBJ2-1; 8 nucleotides match TRBD2. There are 15 residues in the CDR3. Trimming took 1 base from V and 7 from J; bases not matched to a gene: 6. Germline assignment: CDR1 SGHTA and CDR2 FQGTGA. The CDR3 here is CASSLISGARNEQFF. The DNA of the CDR3 is TGTGCCAGCAGCTTAATTAGCGGGGCCCGGAATGAGCAGTTCTTC.

The chain joins TRBV5-1 to TRBJ2-7; possibly TRBD1 for D (6 bases). V was pared by 3 bases and J by 6 bases, with 19 bases between. Per germline, CDR1 SGHRS and CDR2 YFSETQ. The length of the CDR3 is 15 residues. The CDR3 DNA reads TGCGCCAGCAGCTCCGGGACACATAGGGCCTCCGAGCAGTACTTC. Encoded protein: CASSSGTHRASEQYF.

This chain connects TRBV6-2 or TRBV6-3 to TRBJ2-1, with a possible D match to TRBD2 (7 bases). This CDR3 is 18 amino acids long. CDR1 is MNHEY, CDR2 SVGEGT, per germline. V was pared by 3 bases and J by 5 bases, with 23 bases between. The CDR3 sequence: CASSYRFSGGSADNEQFF. The DNA of the CDR3 is TGTGCCAGCAGTTATCGATTTTCGGGGGGCTCGGCAGACAATGAGCAGTTCTTC.

This CDR3 reads CASSVVAGGWETQYF. The CDR3 DNA reads TGTGCCAGCAGCGTAGTGGCTGGAGGGTGGGAGACCCAGTACTTC. This chain links TRBV9 with TRBJ2-5; maybe TRBD2 (6 bases). The CDR3 contains 15 residues. Trimming pared 0 bases from V and 5 bases from J, leaving 14 bases between. The germline gives CDR1 SGDLS, CDR2 YYNGEE.

The genes are TRBV3-1 (or the pseudogene TRBV3-2) and TRBJ2-5; D gene uncertain. The CDR3 sequence is 12 residues long. Germline V lookup: CDR1 LGHDT, CDR2 YNNKEL (reference sequence). V was pared by 2 bases and J by 5 bases, with 6 bases between. CDR3 sequence (DNA): TGTGCCAGCAGCCAATTGCAGGAGACCCAGTACTTC. It specifies CASSQLQETQYF.

The V and J genes are TRBV28 and TRBJ1-2, with D tentatively TRBD1 (5 bases). Germline CDR1 MDHEN, CDR2 SYDVKM. V lost 4 bases to trimming and J lost 2 bases, with 23 bases between them. The CDR3 runs 18 residues. The CDR3 loop reads CASSSRIGTAVGNYGYTF. The CDR3 nucleotides are TGTGCCAGCAGTTCCCGAATCGGGACCGCGGTGGGGAACTATGGCTACACCTTC.